This T cell receptor beta chain was recovered during a study of blood T cell repertoires in COVID-19 (dated by TCRdb to 2018 to 2020). Context from the whole study: The collaborator samples originated in the United States, Italy and Spain and spanned the acute and convalescent phases of COVID-19. The material from the prospective study consisted of cDNA or gDNA derived from T cells, B-cell-depleted T cells, or PBMCs. Subjects who had been exposed to COVID-19, were actively infected with it, or had recovered from it provided the deeply sampled blood TCRbeta repertoires that made up the dataset. The repertoires were released in a freely available public database intended as a resource for research on the immune response to SARS-CoV-2. Samples came from the ongoing ImmuneRACE study (first 160 participants) plus 1,254 subjects from 6 global collaborators. Nearly every sample came with metadata listing a de-identified subject ID, COVID-19 status, age in years and sex. HLA class I and class II types, where available, came from metadata supplied by the sample provider rather than from assay-based typing.

TCRbeta CDR3 regions were amplified from genomic DNA using the immunoSEQ Assay, a bias-controlled multiplex PCR. Regarding the original processing steps: The number of nucleated cells in each sample was estimated by amplification of reference gene primers within the assay. To quantify the absolute abundance of each unique TCRbeta CDR3 rearrangement, sequence reads were collapsed and filtered. For each sample, productive Simpson clonality was calculated by taking the square root of Simpson's diversity index across productive rearrangements. TCRdb took over this immuneACCESS table, retaining in-frame rearrangements with V and J assigned. Such tables are incomplete; in checked studies, under half of the missing clones stem from an unresolved V gene, and the remainder is unexplained. V and J calls and clone size are given by that table; D and trimming were obtained from the DNA. The sample profile shows about 74,000 clones; around nine tenths of them were found once. 1.9% of the sample is in the top ten clones.

What the research found in general, with its limitations: The quantity of clinical and demographic metadata differed by source and by participant and was supplied without curation.

Collaborating institutions collected whole blood in K2EDTA tubes following their own protocols. For TCRbeta analysis, collaborators shipped samples in one of three forms: frozen whole blood, isolated PBMCs, or DNA extracted from either of those sample types. A distance of 10 bases separates the germline ends of V and J, which lose 6 bases and 1 base respectively. The CDR3 numbers 14 residues from cysteine through phenylalanine. Kept here is only the CDR3 DNA, which spans 42 bases and is read in frame from base 1. Looking up the germline V gene yields CDR1 SNHLY and CDR2 FYNNEI. Points on this clone: No cognate antigen has been identified for it. Per-nucleotide qualities are absent, and no much larger clonotype sits a single base away.

Sequencing was done on a sample of peripheral blood. This TCR came from a woman of 80 years or more with active or convalescent COVID-19. The chain is assembled from TRBV2 and TRBJ1-5; the D gene identity is not certain. The CDR3 protein is CASSLPGSNQPQHF. The nucleotide sequence is TGTGCCAGCAGCCTTCCAGGAAGCAATCAGCCCCAGCATTTT.